This TCR beta chain was retrieved from a study of CD8 T cells in ankylosing spondylitis. Unmatched junction bases numbered 7, after V lost 6 bases and J lost 9 bases. This CDR3 is built from 12 residues. Germline lookup yields CDR1 SGHRS and CDR2 YFSETQ. Findings and limits, study-wide: A number of the motif variants had already been described in reactive arthritis synovial fluid and blood. Researchers reportedly found disease-linked clones significantly enriched in matched ankylosing spondylitis synovial fluid. One TCR beta motif, made up of eight highly homologous variants, appeared characteristic of ankylosing spondylitis blood.

As regards this clonotype: The antigen remains undetermined.

From the 5' RACE reads, TCRdb called clonotypes with MiXCR, one entry per CDR3 protein. The sample has some 450,000 distinct CDR3 sequences, approximately 17% seen once; the top ten hold 1%. V is TRBV5-1 and J is TRBJ1-2, with 8 bases identical to TRBD1. The sample was blood, either unsorted or a sorted T cell fraction (not recorded which). This clonotype was sampled from a male donor with ankylosing spondylitis. In DNA form, the CDR3 reads TGCGCCAGCACCGGACAGGGTTGGAGCTACACCTTC. This gives the protein CASTGQGWSYTF.